This is a list of T cell receptor beta chains from one sample in a study of blood T cell repertoires in COVID-19. The method was immunoSEQ multiplex PCR; TCRdb's version includes in-frame clones alone and lacks a portion of them. The sample yields around 72,000 clones, roughly 79% seen once. Material: peripheral blood. These receptors were obtained from an older woman with acute or convalescent COVID-19. CDR3s include the opening cysteine and the closing phenylalanine or tryptophan. Clone size appears in some rows only: once, few, many, or a class for an expanded clone.

j_call | clone_size | v_call | cdr3_aa
TRBJ2-7 | . | TRBV6-2/TRBV6-3 | CASSYIGTWQEQYF
TRBJ2-3 | . | TRBV5-1 | CASSLDGGSTDTQYF
TRBJ2-5 | . | TRBV5-1 | CASSYYSGQETQYF
TRBJ2-1 | . | TRBV10-1 | CASSESLREGNNEQFF
TRBJ2-3 | once | TRBV5-1 | CASSYRVTQYF
TRBJ2-3 | . | TRBV5-1 | CASSLRQISSTDTQYF
TRBJ2-5 | once | TRBV9 | CASSLAGGLETQYF
TRBJ1-1 | . | TRBV29-1 | CSLSRGFDTEAFF
TRBJ1-4 | . | TRBV6-5 | CASSYRTGAGEKLFF
TRBJ1-1 | . | TRBV3-1/TRBV3-2 | CASSQERGTGTEAFF
TRBJ2-1 | . | TRBV9 | CASMRGRAGYNEQFF
TRBJ1-5 | . | TRBV19 | CASATGTVSNQPQHF
TRBJ2-2 | . | TRBV5-1 | CASGDLGLAGGSSGELFF
TRBJ2-7 | . | TRBV19 | CASSIDFLQGTRTYEQYF
TRBJ1-2 | . | TRBV6-6 | CASSYSEGNYGYTF
TRBJ2-5 | . | TRBV28 | CASSSPAAAGAQETQYF
TRBJ1-2 | . | TRBV3-1/TRBV3-2 | CASSQVRGRGYTF
TRBJ1-2 | . | TRBV27 | CASSFTGVMSYGYTF
TRBJ2-1 | . | TRBV9 | CASSARGHEQFF
TRBJ2-5 | . | TRBV11-2 | CASSAHRGQETQYF
TRBJ2-6 | few | TRBV27 | CASSLRGSGANVLTF
TRBJ1-5 | . | TRBV15 | CATSRDTGILSNQPQHF